In this sample, the clone carrying this T cell receptor beta chain turned up many times. Combining a sample-barcoded 5' primer with a J-beta primer mix, a second PCR ran for roughly 7 to 11 cycles. MiXCR was run by TCRdb on the 5' RACE reads, yielding one entry per CDR3 protein. The sample holds 550,000 to 800,000 distinct CDR3 sequences; 32% are singletons and the top ten take 15% to 19%. V lost 0 bases and J 4 bases, leaving 10 bases between the germline ends. CDR1 is SGHDT and CDR2 is YYEEEE in the germline V gene. The CDR3 extends over 14 amino acids. This entry belongs to a study of blood T cells in healthy people across ages.

The source is an elderly woman in good health. This chain connects TRBV5-6 to TRBJ1-2; D ambiguous. Sequencing input: blood. The CDR3 spells CASSLARPSYGYTF. Here the CDR3 DNA reads TGTGCCAGCAGCTTGGCAAGGCCGAGCTATGGCTACACCTTC.